The 2 T cell receptor beta chains given below trace back to one sample, sequenced in a study of shared clonotypes between healthy human individuals. TCRdb's copy holds only in-frame clones and misses some; the assay was immunoSEQ multiplex PCR. The sample lists over 2 million clones, about 94% seen once, with more than 0.95% in the top ten. Selected positively for CCR7 and CD45RO-negative, naive CD8 cells excluded terminally differentiated effector memory CD45RA+ cells. Sequenced: naive CD8+ T cells sorted from blood. The source is a man younger than 35 in good health.

The gene calls are TRBV5-4 and TRBJ2-7, with D tentatively TRBD1 or TRBD2 (5 bases each). There are 14 residues in the CDR3. The germline V gene encodes CDR1 SGHNT and CDR2 YYREEE (reference sequence). V gave up 2 bases and J gave up 3 bases, with 12 bases separating them. The CDR3 coding sequence is TGTGCCAGCAGCTTTGGGGGAGAAAGCTACGAGCAGTACTTC. Translated, it gives CASSFGGESYEQYF.

Concerning this clone: The sample holds other DNA sequences that translate to the same CDR3. The chain employs TRBV7-8 and TRBJ2-7; 14 positions agree with TRBD2. J was trimmed by 3 bases and V by 1 base; bases with no gene match: 5. This CDR3 comprises 17 residues. Germline CDR1 reads SGHVS; CDR2 reads FQNEAQ. The CDR3 reads CASSLGLAGGLYYEQYF. The CDR3 coding sequence is TGTGCCAGCAGCTTAGGACTAGCGGGGGGGCTCTACTACGAGCAGTACTTC.